Described below is a single T cell receptor beta chain sequence and its context. There is no known antigen for this receptor. Base qualities are not at hand, and no much larger clone is one base apart. Including the terminal cysteine and phenylalanine, the CDR3 comprises 13 residues. The only DNA kept is the CDR3, 39 bases in frame from the first base. Reading the germline V gene gives CDR1 MNHEY and CDR2 SVGAGI. Deletion took 7 bases off V and 1 base off J, with a span of 10 bases between the germline ends. This entry is derived from a study of CD8 T cells in Susac syndrome (dated by TCRdb to the late 2010s). In the study overall: Whether CD8+ T cell activation and differentiation in Susac syndrome was antigen driven was tested using repertoire sequencing. What the authors observed across the whole study: The TCR sequencing and HLA analysis was acknowledged to have included a relatively small number of individuals.

RNA was extracted using the RNeasy kit, and roughly 0.45 to 1 microgram was reverse transcribed with random hexamers. TCR beta CDR3 regions were amplified with the immunoSEQ multiplex PCR assay covering 54 Vbeta and 13 Jbeta segments. To correct PCR amplification bias, a synthetic template baseline was used for both primer optimization and computational correction. Per the authors' processing: Reads were assigned to V, D and J genes according to IMGT and analyzed in immunoSEQ Analyzer, with only productive sequences retained. Clonality was computed as one minus Shannon entropy normalized by log2 of the number of productive unique sequences. Public and private clones were assessed among the 100 most prevalent clones of each patient and control. A clone was defined as Susac-specific if it was absent from the healthy and MS cohorts, from more than 850 published viral clones and from other ImmuneACCESS disease sequences. TCRdb cleaned the public reads at Q25 with fastp, built clones with MiXCR and kept in-frame beta chains. CDR3 protein duplicates are merged, each entry listing the most common genes and DNA. TCRdb's processing, not the authors' own work, is the source of the V and J calls. This sample is represented by 110,000 or so distinct CDR3 sequences; around 94% of them were singletons. In total, the top ten clones hold 0.095% to 0.1% of the sample.

High-throughput TCR beta sequencing profiled peripheral blood CD8+ and CD4+ T cells from healthy donors, Susac syndrome patients and multiple sclerosis patients. Healthy donors were age- and sex-matched controls. CD8+ TEMRA cells were enriched by FACS, while bulk CD8+ and CD4+ T cells were purified by magnetic negative isolation. Blood was drawn into EDTA tubes, processed within 24 hours, and PBMCs were isolated by density gradient centrifugation. PBMCs intended for TCR sequencing were cryopreserved in liquid nitrogen and thawed later in a water bath at 37 degrees C. A purity of at least 90% was achieved for sorted or isolated CD4+, CD8+ and CD8+ TEMRA cells.

The TCR comes from a human donor in good health. The rearranged segments are TRBV6-5 and TRBJ1-1, with TRBD1 tentatively as D gene (5 bases match). The sample comprised CD4+ T cells from PBMCs. The CDR3 is CASNRQRNTEAFF. The DNA sequence follows: TGTGCCAGCAACAGACAGAGGAACACTGAAGCTTTCTTT.